This TCR beta chain was found in a study of Graves' ophthalmopathy and Graves' hyperthyroidism. Germline CDR1 MNHNS, CDR2 SASEGT. V was shortened by 5 bases and J by 4 bases, with 23 bases between the two germline ends. The CDR3 has 17 amino acids. Hyperthyroidism was new, under 2 months, in patients aged 18 to 65. Beta-chain TCR CDR3 regions were amplified from RNA transcripts. An opening RT-PCR round employed HTBI primers and preceded a second-round multiplex PCR. MiXCR, applied by TCRdb to the multiplex PCR reads, yields one record per CDR3 protein. In the table there are over 500,000 distinct CDR3 sequences, approximately 22% of which are singletons.

The source of this sequence is a woman aged 18-30 years with stable Graves' hyperthyroidism. Some clones in this sample may be carry-over from other donors' samples. The sequencing input was peripheral blood. The chain combines TRBV6-1 with TRBJ1-2; D is perhaps TRBD1 (6 bases). The DNA for the CDR3 is TGTGCCAGCAGTCCTCCCCCGGTAGGGGGGTTGGCCTATGGCTACACCTTC. It codes for CASSPPPVGGLAYGYTF.